Included here is one T cell receptor beta chain sequence, with context. What it recognizes is unknown. The Oncomine TCR Beta short-read assay generated sequence data from the DNA of cultured CD4+ T cells. Scientists extracted genomic DNA from CD4+ T cells grown in culture. Each CDR3 protein is one row after TCRdb ran MiXCR on the PCR reads. The table shows 12,000 or so distinct CDR3 sequences, with almost 55% occurring only once. Germline-derived CDR1 and CDR2 are GTSNPN and SVGIG (reference sequence). V was cut by 8 bases and J by 3 bases, with 22 bases left in between. The CDR3 contains 15 residues. The treatment: approximately nine-day PBMC culture with coronavirus spike peptide pools or control peptides (ViraFEST assay). March to December 2020 was the span of positive PCR dates, which predated US Alpha, Beta and Delta variants. The culture of around 2.2 million PBMCs per well included roughly 10 IU/ml IL-2 and roughly 10 ug/ml peptide pools.

The sample comes from a study of vaccination and CD4 T cells after COVID-19. Background on the study: Cultures that served as controls received a CEFX pool, an HIV-1 Nef pool, or no peptide.

Sequencing used cultured CD4+ T cells from blood, obtained after SARS-CoV-2 vaccination. This chain joins TRBV30 and TRBJ1-1, with D possibly TRBD1 on 5 matching bases. The sequence derives from a human donor with COVID-19. As DNA, the CDR3 is TGTGCCCGGCGGGGGAGCAGCTCTTCGGACACTGAAGCTTTCTTT. Protein sequence: CARRGSSSSDTEAFF.